This T cell receptor beta chain was recorded in a study of shared clonotypes between healthy human individuals. Every donor, a Caucasian adult, lived in Nashville, Tennessee. The V gene lost 1 base and the J gene lost 8 bases, with 11 bases spanning the gap. There are 13 residues in the CDR3. Germline V gene sequence: CDR1 KGHSH, CDR2 LQKENI. It was at deep level that the assay was run. The genomic DNA of each subset was split evenly across several immunoSEQ plates. When replicate PCRs were run on sorted subsets, they used around 200 ng DNA, approximately 27,000 T cell genomes. The data were produced by immunoSEQ multiplex PCR, yet TCRdb's version contains in-frame clones alone and is incomplete. The table includes 950,000 to 1,300,000 clones, approximately 68% detected once.

The chain has TRBV18 and TRBJ1-2; D is unresolved. This TCR derives from a man aged 18 to 30 in good health. Material: memory CD4+ T cells sorted from blood. As for subset: CD45RA-negative fraction. The DNA for the CDR3 is TGTGCCAGCTCACCACAACGGGATTGGGGCTACACCTTC. As protein: CASSPQRDWGYTF.